This T cell receptor beta chain was observed in a study of blood T cell repertoires in COVID-19. Study-level information: Sources were T cells, B-cell-depleted T cells, or PBMCs; the material itself was cDNA or gDNA.

In the authors' workflow: It was from reference gene primer amplification that nucleated cell counts were estimated. The assay was immunoSEQ multiplex PCR, and TCRdb's table has in-frame clones only and misses some. V and J calls and clone size are as listed in that table; D and trimming were resolved from the DNA. The sample holds some 350,000 clones, approximately 89% seen once. Germline V gives CDR1 KGHSH, CDR2 LQKENI. Trimming took off 4 bases at V and 8 bases at J, with 12 bases between the two ends. The CDR3 loop spans 14 amino acids. Sequencing was performed on PBMCs or T cells enriched from blood (not recorded which). The source is a young man who had recovered from COVID-19. The chain is built from TRBV18 and TRBJ1-6; no definite D call. The DNA of the CDR3 is TGTGCCAGCTCACTAAACGGGGTAGATTCACCCCTCCACTTT. Amino acid sequence: CASSLNGVDSPLHF.